Below, 22 T cell receptor beta chains from the same sample are listed, as sequenced in a study of T cell responses to AZD1222 COVID-19 vaccine. Using immunoSEQ multiplex PCR, the repertoire was profiled, and TCRdb retains in-frame clones only, with some absent. The sample shows around 84,000 clones, 70% to 90% of them seen only once. The sequences come from peripheral blood, collected on day 0 of AZD1222 vaccination. Source of these receptors: an adult in good health.

The chain uses TRBV20-1 and TRBJ1-2; D ambiguous. Trimming pared 8 bases from V and 8 bases from J, leaving 15 bases between. The germline V gene encodes CDR1 DFQATT and CDR2 SNEGSKA (reference sequence). This CDR3 is built from 11 residues. CDR3 amino acids: CSLKDPAGYTF. DNA for the CDR3: TGCAGTCTAAAGGACCCGGCGGGCTACACCTTC.

This clone occurred a few times. V gene TRBV11-2 combines with J gene TRBJ2-3; D is tentatively TRBD1 or TRBD2 (6 bases each). The CDR3 sequence is 16 residues long. Trimming took off 0 bases at V and 4 bases at J, with 14 bases between the two ends. CDR1 SGHAT and CDR2 FQNNGV come from the germline V gene. In DNA, the CDR3 is TGTGCCAGCAGCTTAGACGGGGGCCTTTGGGCAGATACGCAGTATTTT. This gives the protein CASSLDGGLWADTQYF. Together with reference TRBV11-2 and TRBJ2-3, the CDR3 gives the full variable domain: EAGVAQSPRYKIIEKRQSVAFWCNPISGHATLYWYQQILGQGPKLLIQFQNNGVVDDSQLPKDRFSAERLKGVDSTLKIQPAKLEDSAVYLCASSLDGGLWADTQYFGPGTRLTVL.

This rearrangement joins TRBV7-2 to TRBJ2-5; D is perhaps TRBD2 (6 bases). CDR3 length equals 13 residues. In germline, CDR1 is SGHTA, CDR2 FQGNSA. V was cut by 0 bases and J by 7 bases, with 9 bases left in between. CDR3 region: CASSLARGGTQYF. The CDR3 DNA reads TGTGCCAGCAGCTTAGCGCGGGGAGGGACCCAGTACTTC.

The chain carries TRBV21-1 and TRBJ2-7. TRBV21-1 is a known pseudogene. CDR3 length: 9 residues. The CDR3 nucleotides read TGTGCCAGCGCACGCGAGCAGTACTTC. Translation gives CASAREQYF.

V gene TRBV15 combines with J gene TRBJ1-4; D not resolved. The CDR3 is 16 residues long. Between the trimmed V and J ends, which lost 0 bases and 7 bases, there was a span of 15 bases. Per the germline V gene, CDR1 is LNHNV and CDR2 is YYDKDF (reference sequence). The CDR3 protein is CATSRDPPGSGEKLFF. CDR3 DNA sequence: TGTGCCACCAGCAGAGATCCGCCGGGGTCTGGTGAAAAACTGTTTTTT. Looking up the rest from reference TRBV15 and TRBJ1-4 gives the full variable domain: DAMVIQNPRYQVTQFGKPVTLSCSQTLNHNVMYWYQQKSSQAPKLLFHYYDKDFNNEADTPDNFQSRRPNTSFCFLDIRSPGLGDTAMYLCATSRDPPGSGEKLFFGSGTQLSVL.

The chain recombines TRBV30 with TRBJ2-1; no firm D call. CDR3 size: 12 residues. Trimming removed 4 bases at V and 4 bases at J, with 8 bases between. The germline CDR1 and CDR2 sequences are GTSNPN and SVGIG (reference sequence). The CDR3 region is CAWTGHYNEQFF. CDR3 bases: TGTGCCTGGACAGGTCATTACAATGAGCAGTTCTTC.

The chain employs TRBV5-1 and TRBJ1-5; TRBD1 matches 9 bases. From germline, CDR1 is SGHRS and CDR2 YFSETQ. J gave up 4 bases and V 3 bases, and 2 bases lay outside the gene matches. The CDR3 covers 14 residues. The CDR3 nucleotides are TGCGCCAGCAGCTCCGGGACAGGGAATCAGCCCCAGCATTTT. Amino acids: CASSSGTGNQPQHF.

The CDR3 region has the DNA TGTGCCAGCAGGCCGACGGTAAACACCGGGGAGCTGTTTTTT. Encoded protein: CASRPTVNTGELFF. The chain employs TRBV2 and TRBJ2-2; D uncertain. CDR3 length: 14 amino acids. V was shortened by 6 bases and J by 2 bases, with 10 bases between the two germline ends. Germline V gene data show CDR1 as SNHLY and CDR2 as FYNNEI.

The J gene is TRBJ2-2, the V gene TRBV2; 13 bases align to TRBD2. The trim removed 8 bases at V and 4 bases at J, leaving 7 bases unmatched. This CDR3 region has 16 residues. Germline CDR1 SNHLY, CDR2 FYNNEI. This CDR3 reads CASRTSGRASTGELFF. CDR3 bases: TGTGCCAGCCGGACTAGCGGGAGAGCAAGCACCGGGGAGCTGTTTTTT.

This chain joins TRBV7-2 and TRBJ1-6; D is perhaps TRBD1 (6 bases). The CDR3 totals 15 residues. Germline values: CDR1 SGHTA, CDR2 FQGNSA. The V gene lost 4 bases and the J gene lost 6 bases, with 13 bases spanning the gap. DNA for the CDR3: TGTGCCAGCAGCTCGTCTGGGACACCTAATTCACCCCTCCACTTT. Encoded protein: CASSSSGTPNSPLHF.

This chain connects TRBV4-2 to TRBJ2-5, with TRBD1 identical over 9 bases. Trimming removed 1 base from V and 2 bases from J; junction bases left unmatched: 2. Germline-derived CDR1 and CDR2 are LGHNA and YNFKEQ. The CDR3 runs to 15 residues. CDR3 sequence: CASSQGDRDQETQYF. DNA of the CDR3: TGTGCCAGCAGCCAAGGGGACAGGGATCAAGAGACCCAGTACTTC.

The rearrangement uses TRBV30 and TRBJ2-7, with D perhaps given as TRBD1 or TRBD2 (5 bases each). CDR3 size: 14 residues. Trimming took 3 bases from V and 4 from J, leaving 16 bases between them. Germline CDR1 is GTSNPN and CDR2 is SVGIG (reference sequence). The CDR3 coding sequence is TGTGCCTGGAGCACCGGGGCTAGCTTGTACGAGCAGTACTTC. As protein: CAWSTGASLYEQYF.

The chain is built from TRBV27 and TRBJ1-4; D remains unclear. The ends were cut back, 5 bases at V and 6 bases at J, with 16 bases in the middle. CDR3 length: 15 residues. CDR1 MNHEY and CDR2 SMNVEV come from the germline V gene (reference sequence). This CDR3 reads CASSPQTTGDEKLFF. The DNA for the CDR3 is TGTGCCAGCAGTCCCCAGACAACGGGTGATGAAAAACTGTTTTTT.

In nucleotides, the CDR3 is TGTGCCAGCAGCGGGTCCGGGGCCCCAACCTCTAACTATGGCTACACCTTC. Protein product: CASSGSGAPTSNYGYTF. This chain joins TRBV9 and TRBJ1-2, with D tentatively TRBD1 (5 bases). The V end lost 3 bases, the J end lost 0 bases, and 18 bases lay between the germline ends. Germline assignment: CDR1 SGDLS and CDR2 YYNGEE. The length of the CDR3 is 17 residues.

The chain recombines TRBV7-2 with TRBJ1-1; 8 bases are a match to TRBD1. The V and J ends lost 6 bases and 0 bases, in that order; junction bases with no gene match: 6. The germline V gene has CDR1 SGHTA and CDR2 FQGNSA. The CDR3 has 15 amino acids. For the CDR3, the DNA is TGTGCCAGCAGGGGACAGGCAGGCATGAACACTGAAGCTTTCTTT. It encodes CASRGQAGMNTEAFF.

The chain links TRBV6-5 to TRBJ1-5; maybe TRBD1 (6 bases). This CDR3 region has 13 residues. The V end lost 10 bases, the J end lost 10 bases, and 20 bases lay between the germline ends. Looked up from germline, CDR1 is MNHEY and CDR2 is SVGAGI. CDR3 region: CATSSGGPSPQHF. For the CDR3, the DNA is TGTGCCACCTCATCCGGGGGGCCTTCCCCCCAGCATTTT.

V and J are TRBV10-2 and TRBJ2-1, with TRBD2 matching 12 bases. Per germline, CDR1 WSHSY and CDR2 SAAADI. V lost 8 bases and J lost 7; bases outside the gene matches: 3. The CDR3 extends over 13 amino acids. The CDR3 nucleotides read TGCGCCAGCGGACTAGCGGGAACTAATGAGCAGTTCTTC. Translation: CASGLAGTNEQFF.

As concerns this clone: The germline gene is not matched at one end of the junction; a read error may be the cause. The V and J genes are TRBV7-7 and TRBJ2-3; D is uncertain. Germline V gene data show CDR1 as SSHAT and CDR2 as FNYEAQ (reference sequence). The CDR3 covers 14 residues. The CDR3, as DNA: TGTGCTAGCAGCTTAGATTTGGACGCAGATACGCAGTATTTT. It is translated as CASSLDLDADTQYF.

The table lists this clone with a count of one. The V gene is TRBV13, the J gene TRBJ2-5; D not resolved. The germline V gene has CDR1 PRHDT and CDR2 FYEKMQ (reference sequence). This CDR3 comprises 13 residues. The germline V and J ends were trimmed by 1 base and 5 bases, with 8 bases remaining between them. The CDR3 DNA sequence: TGTGCCAGCAGCTTAGTCCTGGGGGAGACCCAGTACTTC. Protein: CASSLVLGETQYF.

The V and J genes are TRBV18 and TRBJ1-1, with 7 positions matching TRBD1. The length of the CDR3 is 18 residues. The germline V gene has CDR1 KGHSH and CDR2 LQKENI. Trimming took 2 bases from V and 3 from J; bases not matched to a gene: 15. The CDR3 sequence: CASSPRQGGLQGDTEAFF. For the CDR3, the DNA is TGTGCCAGCTCACCAAGGCAGGGGGGTCTTCAGGGGGACACTGAAGCTTTCTTT.

The rearrangement uses TRBV5-1 and TRBJ2-1; 13 bases agree with TRBD2. V lost 4 bases, J lost 9 bases, and 7 bases stayed unmatched. This CDR3 comprises 15 residues. The V gene's germline CDR1 is SGHRS and CDR2 YFSETQ. CDR3 DNA: TGCGCCAGCAGCCCTCCGACTAGCGGGAGGATTGAGCAGTTCTTC. Amino acid sequence: CASSPPTSGRIEQFF.

This clone was counted only a few times. CDR3 sequence reads: CASSLRAPDTGELFF. In DNA form, the CDR3 reads TGCGCCAGCAGCTTAAGGGCCCCGGACACCGGGGAGCTGTTTTTT. The chain links TRBV5-1 to TRBJ2-2, with no clear D. Germline V gene data show CDR1 as SGHRS and CDR2 as YFSETQ. The CDR3 totals 15 residues. Trimming took 2 bases from V and 3 from J, leaving 11 bases between them.